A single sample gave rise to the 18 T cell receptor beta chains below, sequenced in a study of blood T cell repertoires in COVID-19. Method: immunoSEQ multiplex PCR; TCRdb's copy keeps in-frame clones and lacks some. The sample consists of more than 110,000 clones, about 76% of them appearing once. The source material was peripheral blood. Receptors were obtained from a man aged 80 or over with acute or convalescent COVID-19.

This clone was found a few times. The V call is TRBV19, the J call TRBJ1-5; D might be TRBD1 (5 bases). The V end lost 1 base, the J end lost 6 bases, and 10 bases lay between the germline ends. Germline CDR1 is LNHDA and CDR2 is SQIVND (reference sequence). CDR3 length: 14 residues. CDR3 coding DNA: TGTGCCAGTAGTATAGTGGGGGGGAGTCAGCCCCAGCATTTT. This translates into CASSIVGGSQPQHF. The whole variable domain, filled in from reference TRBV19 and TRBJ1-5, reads DGGITQSPKYLFRKEGQNVTLSCEQNLNHDAMYWYRQDPGQGLRLIYYSQIVNDFQKGDIAEGYSVSREKKESFPLTVTSAQKNPTAFYLCASSIVGGSQPQHFGDGTRLSIL.

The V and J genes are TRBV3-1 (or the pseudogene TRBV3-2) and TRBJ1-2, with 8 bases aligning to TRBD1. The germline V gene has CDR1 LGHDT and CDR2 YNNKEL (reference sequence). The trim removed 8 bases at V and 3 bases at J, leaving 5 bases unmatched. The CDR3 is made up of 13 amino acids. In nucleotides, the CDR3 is TGTGCCAGCGGCACAGGGGGGGACTATGGCTACACCTTC. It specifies CASGTGGDYGYTF.

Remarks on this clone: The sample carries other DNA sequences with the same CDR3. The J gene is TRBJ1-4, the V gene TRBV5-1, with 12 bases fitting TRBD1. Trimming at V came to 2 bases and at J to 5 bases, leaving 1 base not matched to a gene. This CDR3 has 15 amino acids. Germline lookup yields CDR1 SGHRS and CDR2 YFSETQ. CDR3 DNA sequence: TGCGCCAGCAGCTTAGGGACAGGGGGCAATGAAAAACTGTTTTTT. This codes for CASSLGTGGNEKLFF.

Here the CDR3 reads CASSFGGLGGYTF. CDR3 bases: TGTGCCAGCAGCTTCGGGGGTTTGGGAGGCTACACCTTC. This rearrangement joins TRBV11-1 to TRBJ1-2; D perhaps matches TRBD1 (5 bases). Trimming shortened V by 3 bases and J by 8 bases, and 13 bases separated the two germline ends. This CDR3 has 13 residues. Looked up from germline, CDR1 is SGHAT and CDR2 is FQDESV (reference sequence).

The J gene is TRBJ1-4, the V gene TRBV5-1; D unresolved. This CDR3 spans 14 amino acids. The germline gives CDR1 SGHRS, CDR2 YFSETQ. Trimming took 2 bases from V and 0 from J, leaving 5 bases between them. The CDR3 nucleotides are TGCGCCAGCAGCTTCGGGACAACTAATGAAAAACTGTTTTTT. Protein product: CASSFGTTNEKLFF.

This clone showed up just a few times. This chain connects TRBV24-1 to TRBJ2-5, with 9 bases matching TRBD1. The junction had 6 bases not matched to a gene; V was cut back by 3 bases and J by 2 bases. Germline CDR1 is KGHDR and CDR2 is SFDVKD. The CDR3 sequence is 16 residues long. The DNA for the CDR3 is TGTGCCACCAGTGATGATTTGGGACAGGGTCAAGAGACCCAGTACTTC. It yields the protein CATSDDLGQGQETQYF.

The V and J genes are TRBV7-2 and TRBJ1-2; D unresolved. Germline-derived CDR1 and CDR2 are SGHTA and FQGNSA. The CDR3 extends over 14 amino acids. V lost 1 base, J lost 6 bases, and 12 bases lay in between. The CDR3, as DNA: TGTGCCAGCAGCTTAGACTGGGCGGGAAATGGCTACACCTTC. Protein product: CASSLDWAGNGYTF.

The CDR3 protein is CASSAGRNTGELFF. In nucleotides, the CDR3 is TGTGCCAGTAGCGCAGGAAGAAACACCGGGGAGCTGTTTTTT. V and J are TRBV19 and TRBJ2-2; D remains ambiguous. Trimming removed 6 bases at V and 2 bases at J, with 10 bases between. CDR1 is LNHDA, CDR2 SQIVND, per germline (reference sequence). The CDR3 is 14 amino acids.

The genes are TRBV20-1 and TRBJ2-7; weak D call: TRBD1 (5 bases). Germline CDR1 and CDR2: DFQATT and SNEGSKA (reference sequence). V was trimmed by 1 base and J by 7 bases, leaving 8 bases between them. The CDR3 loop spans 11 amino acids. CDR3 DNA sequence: TGCAGTGCTAGAGGTAGGGGTGAGCAGTACTTC. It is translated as CSARGRGEQYF.

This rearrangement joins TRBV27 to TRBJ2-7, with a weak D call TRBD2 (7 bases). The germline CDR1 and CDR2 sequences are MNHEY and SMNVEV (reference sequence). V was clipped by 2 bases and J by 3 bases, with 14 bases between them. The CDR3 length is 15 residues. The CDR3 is CASSLGGDNHYEQYF. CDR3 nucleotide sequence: TGTGCCAGCAGTTTAGGGGGGGACAATCACTACGAGCAGTACTTC.

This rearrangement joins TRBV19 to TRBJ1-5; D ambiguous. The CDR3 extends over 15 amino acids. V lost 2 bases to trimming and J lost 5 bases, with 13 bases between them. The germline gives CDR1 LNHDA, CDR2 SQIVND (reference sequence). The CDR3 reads CASSIYEGDHQPQHF. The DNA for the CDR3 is TGTGCCAGTAGTATATATGAAGGAGACCATCAGCCCCAGCATTTT.

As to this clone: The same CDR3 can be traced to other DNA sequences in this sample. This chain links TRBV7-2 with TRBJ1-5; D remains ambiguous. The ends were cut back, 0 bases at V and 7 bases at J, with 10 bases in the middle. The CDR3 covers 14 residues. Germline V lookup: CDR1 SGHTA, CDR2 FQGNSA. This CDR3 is CASSLAPGNQPQHF. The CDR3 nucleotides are TGTGCCAGCAGCTTAGCTCCCGGGAACCAGCCCCAGCATTTT. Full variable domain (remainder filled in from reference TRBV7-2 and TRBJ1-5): GAGVSQSPSNKVTEKGKDVELRCDPISGHTALYWYRQSLGQGLEFLIYFQGNSAPDKSGLPSDRFSAERTGGSVSTLTIQRTQQEDSAVYLCASSLAPGNQPQHFGDGTRLSIL.

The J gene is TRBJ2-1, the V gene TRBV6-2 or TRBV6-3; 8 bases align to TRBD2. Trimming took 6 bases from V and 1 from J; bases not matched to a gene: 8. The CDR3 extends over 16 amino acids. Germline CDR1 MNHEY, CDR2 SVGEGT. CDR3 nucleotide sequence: TGTGCCAGCAGCAGGGGAGCGGGGGTTTCCTACAATGAGCAGTTCTTC. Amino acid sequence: CASSRGAGVSYNEQFF.

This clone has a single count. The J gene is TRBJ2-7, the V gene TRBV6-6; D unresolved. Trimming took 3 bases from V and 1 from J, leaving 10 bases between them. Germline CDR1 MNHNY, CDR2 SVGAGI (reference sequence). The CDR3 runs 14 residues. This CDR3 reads CASSYDMESYEQYF. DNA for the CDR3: TGTGCCAGCAGTTATGATATGGAGTCCTACGAGCAGTACTTC.

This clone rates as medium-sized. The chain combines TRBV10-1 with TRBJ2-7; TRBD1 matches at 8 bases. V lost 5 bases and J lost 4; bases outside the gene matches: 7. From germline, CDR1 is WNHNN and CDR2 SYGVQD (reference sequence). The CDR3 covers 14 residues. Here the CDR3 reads CASSSGTGEYEQYF. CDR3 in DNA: TGCGCCAGCAGTTCCGGGACAGGAGAATACGAGCAGTACTTC.

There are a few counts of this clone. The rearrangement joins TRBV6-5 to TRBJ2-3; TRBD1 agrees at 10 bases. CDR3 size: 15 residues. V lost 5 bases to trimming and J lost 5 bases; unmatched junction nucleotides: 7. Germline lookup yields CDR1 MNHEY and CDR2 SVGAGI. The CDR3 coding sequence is TGTGCCAGCAGTCGACCGGGACAGGGGTTAGATACGCAGTATTTT. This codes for CASSRPGQGLDTQYF.

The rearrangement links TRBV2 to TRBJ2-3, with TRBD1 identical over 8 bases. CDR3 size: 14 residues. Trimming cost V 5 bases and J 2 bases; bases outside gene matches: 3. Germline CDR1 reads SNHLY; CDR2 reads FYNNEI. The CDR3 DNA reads TGTGCCAGCAGTTCCCAGGGGGCCACAGATACGCAGTATTTT. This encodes CASSSQGATDTQYF.

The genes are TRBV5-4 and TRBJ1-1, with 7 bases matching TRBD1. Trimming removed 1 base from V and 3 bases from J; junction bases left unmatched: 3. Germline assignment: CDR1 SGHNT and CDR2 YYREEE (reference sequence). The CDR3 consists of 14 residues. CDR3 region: CASSLKGAHTEAFF. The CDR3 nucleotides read TGTGCCAGCAGCTTGAAGGGGGCCCACACTGAAGCTTTCTTT.